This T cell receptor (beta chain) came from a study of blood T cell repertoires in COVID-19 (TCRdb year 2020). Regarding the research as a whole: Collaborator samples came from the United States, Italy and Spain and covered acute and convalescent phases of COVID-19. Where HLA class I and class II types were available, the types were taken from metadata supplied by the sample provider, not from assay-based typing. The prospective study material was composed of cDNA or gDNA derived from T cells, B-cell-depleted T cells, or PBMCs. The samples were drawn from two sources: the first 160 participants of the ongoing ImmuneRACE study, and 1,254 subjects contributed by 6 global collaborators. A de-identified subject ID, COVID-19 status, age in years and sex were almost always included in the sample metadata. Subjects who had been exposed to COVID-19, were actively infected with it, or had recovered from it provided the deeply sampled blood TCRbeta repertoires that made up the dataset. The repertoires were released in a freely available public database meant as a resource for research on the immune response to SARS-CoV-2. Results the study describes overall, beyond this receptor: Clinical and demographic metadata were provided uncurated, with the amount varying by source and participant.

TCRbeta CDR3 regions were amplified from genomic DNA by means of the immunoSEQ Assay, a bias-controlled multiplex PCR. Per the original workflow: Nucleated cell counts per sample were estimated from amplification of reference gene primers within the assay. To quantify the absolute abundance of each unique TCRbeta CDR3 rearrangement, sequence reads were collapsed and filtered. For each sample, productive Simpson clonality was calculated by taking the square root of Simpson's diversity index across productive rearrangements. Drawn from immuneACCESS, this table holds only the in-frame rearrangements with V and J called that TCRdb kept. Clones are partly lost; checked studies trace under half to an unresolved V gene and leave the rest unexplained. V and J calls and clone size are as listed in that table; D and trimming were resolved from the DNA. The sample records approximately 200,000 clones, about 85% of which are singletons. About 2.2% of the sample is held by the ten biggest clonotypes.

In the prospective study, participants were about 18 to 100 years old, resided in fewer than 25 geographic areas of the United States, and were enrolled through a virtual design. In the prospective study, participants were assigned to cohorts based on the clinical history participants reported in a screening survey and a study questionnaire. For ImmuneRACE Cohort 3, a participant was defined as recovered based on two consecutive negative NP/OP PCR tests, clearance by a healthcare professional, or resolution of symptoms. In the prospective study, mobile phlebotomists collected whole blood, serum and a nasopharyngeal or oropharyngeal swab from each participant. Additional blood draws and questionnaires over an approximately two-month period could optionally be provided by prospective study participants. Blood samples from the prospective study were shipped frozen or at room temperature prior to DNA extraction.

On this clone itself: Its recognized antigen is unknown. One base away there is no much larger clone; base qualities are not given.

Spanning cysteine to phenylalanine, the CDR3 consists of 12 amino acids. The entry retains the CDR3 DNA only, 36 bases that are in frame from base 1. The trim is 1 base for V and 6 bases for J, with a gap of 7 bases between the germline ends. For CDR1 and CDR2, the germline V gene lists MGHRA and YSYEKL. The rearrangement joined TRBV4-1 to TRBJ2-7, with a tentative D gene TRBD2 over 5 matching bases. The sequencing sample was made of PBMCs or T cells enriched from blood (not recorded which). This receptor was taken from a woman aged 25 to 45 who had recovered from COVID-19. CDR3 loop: CASSQVGGEQYF. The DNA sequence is TGCGCCAGCAGCCAAGTAGGAGGCGAGCAGTACTTC.